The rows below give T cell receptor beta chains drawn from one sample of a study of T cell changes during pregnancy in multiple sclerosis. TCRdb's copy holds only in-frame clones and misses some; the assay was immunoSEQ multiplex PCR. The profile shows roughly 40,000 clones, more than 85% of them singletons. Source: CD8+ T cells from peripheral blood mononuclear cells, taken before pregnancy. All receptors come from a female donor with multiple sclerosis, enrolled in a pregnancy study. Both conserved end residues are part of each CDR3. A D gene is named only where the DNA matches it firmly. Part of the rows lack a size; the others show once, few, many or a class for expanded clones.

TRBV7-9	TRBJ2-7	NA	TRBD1	CASSSAQGANYEQYF	TGTGCCAGCAGCTCAGCTCAGGGGGCGAACTACGAGCAGTACTTC
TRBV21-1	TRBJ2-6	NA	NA	CASSKEGTGGTSGANVLTF	TGTGCCAGCAGCAAAGAAGGGACAGGGGGTACCTCTGGGGCCAACGTCCTGACTTTC
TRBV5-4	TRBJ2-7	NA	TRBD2	CASSMGLASYEQYF	TGTGCCAGCAGCATGGGACTAGCCTCCTACGAGCAGTACTTC
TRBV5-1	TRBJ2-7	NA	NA	CASSLAENIGYEQYF	TGCGCCAGCAGCTTGGCGGAGAATATCGGCTACGAGCAGTACTTC
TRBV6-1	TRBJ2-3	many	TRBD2	CASSEELAGADTQYF	TGTGCCAGCAGTGAAGAACTAGCGGGAGCAGATACGCAGTATTTT
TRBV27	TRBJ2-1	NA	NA	CASSQLNEQFF	TGTGCCAGCAGCCAACTCAATGAGCAGTTCTTC
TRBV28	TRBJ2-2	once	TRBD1	CASSRRGQGSNTGELFF	TGTGCCAGCAGTAGACGAGGACAGGGCTCGAACACCGGGGAGCTGTTTTTT
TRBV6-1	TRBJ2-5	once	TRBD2	CASSWTRLGKETQYF	TGTGCCAGCAGTTGGACTAGATTGGGAAAAGAGACCCAGTACTTC
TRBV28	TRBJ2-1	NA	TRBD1	CASSLYGTVYNEQFF	TGTGCCAGCAGTTTATATGGGACAGTCTACAATGAGCAGTTCTTC
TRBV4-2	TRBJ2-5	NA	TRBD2	CASSQGLAGGPETQYF	TGTGCCAGCAGCCAGGGACTAGCGGGAGGGCCAGAGACCCAGTACTTC
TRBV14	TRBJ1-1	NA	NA	CASSQDYRDNPNTEAFF	TGTGCCAGCAGCCAAGATTACCGAGACAACCCGAACACTGAAGCTTTCTTT
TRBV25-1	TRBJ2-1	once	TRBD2	CATSSGTSGRAWNEQFF	TGTGCCACCTCCTCCGGGACTAGCGGGAGGGCCTGGAATGAGCAGTTCTTC
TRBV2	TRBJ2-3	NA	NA	CASSEARDSTDTQYF	TGTGCCAGCAGTGAAGCGCGGGATAGCACAGATACGCAGTATTTT
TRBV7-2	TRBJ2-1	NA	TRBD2	CASTPGGNNEQFF	TGTGCCAGCACCCCGGGAGGGAACAATGAGCAGTTCTTC
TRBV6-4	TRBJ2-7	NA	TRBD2	CASSARSGSPHEQYF	TGTGCCAGCAGTGCCCGTAGCGGGAGTCCCCACGAGCAGTACTTC
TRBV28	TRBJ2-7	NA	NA	CASSSPGGYEQYF	TGTGCCAGCAGTTCACCTGGCGGCTACGAGCAGTACTTC
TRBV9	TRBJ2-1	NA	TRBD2	CASSVTGGTGSYNEQFF	TGTGCCAGCAGCGTCACCGGGGGGACCGGTTCCTACAATGAGCAGTTCTTC
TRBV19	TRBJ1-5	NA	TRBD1	CASSSGDRGRQPQHF	TGTGCCAGTAGTTCGGGTGACAGGGGTCGACAGCCCCAGCATTTT
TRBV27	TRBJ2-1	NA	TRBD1	CASSRQGAWANNEQFF	TGTGCCAGCAGTCGACAGGGGGCATGGGCCAACAATGAGCAGTTCTTC
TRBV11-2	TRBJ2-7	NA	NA	CASSFQGNEQYF	TGTGCCAGCAGCTTCCAGGGGAACGAGCAGTACTTC
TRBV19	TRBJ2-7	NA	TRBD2	CASSIASGLAGDEQYF	TGTGCCAGTAGTATAGCTAGCGGACTAGCGGGAGACGAGCAGTACTTC
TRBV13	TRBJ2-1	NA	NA	CASSLVSNNEQFF	TGTGCCAGCAGCTTAGTTAGTAACAATGAGCAGTTCTTC
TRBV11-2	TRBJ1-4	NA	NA	CASSLGALDEKLFF	TGTGCCAGCAGCTTAGGAGCCTTGGATGAAAAACTGTTTTTT
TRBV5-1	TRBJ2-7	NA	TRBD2	CASRGQGLYEQYF	TGCGCCAGCAGAGGGCAGGGACTATACGAGCAGTACTTC
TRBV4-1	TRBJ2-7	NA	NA	CASSQDGSSRSYEQYF	TGCGCCAGCAGCCAAGATGGTAGTTCCCGCTCCTACGAGCAGTACTTC
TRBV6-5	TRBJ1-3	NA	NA	CASSGGGVGTIYF	TGTGCCAGCAGTGGCGGCGGGGTCGGCACCATATATTTT
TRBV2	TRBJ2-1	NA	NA	CASSGPSGVYNEQFF	TGTGCCAGCAGTGGGCCCAGCGGAGTATACAATGAGCAGTTCTTC
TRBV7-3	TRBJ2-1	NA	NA	CASSLIGGSYNEQFF	TGTGCCAGCAGCTTAATCGGGGGCTCCTACAATGAGCAGTTCTTC
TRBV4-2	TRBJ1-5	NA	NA	CASSPSQQAQPQHF	TGTGCCAGCAGCCCCTCCCAACAGGCTCAGCCCCAGCATTTT
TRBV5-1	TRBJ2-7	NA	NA	CASSLVTAGTYEQYF	TGCGCCAGCAGCTTGGTTACGGCCGGGACCTACGAGCAGTACTTC
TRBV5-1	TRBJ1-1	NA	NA	CASSLGSGNTEAFF	TGCGCCAGCAGCTTGGGGTCGGGGAACACTGAAGCTTTCTTT
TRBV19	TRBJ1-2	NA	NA	CASSPARGRGYTF	TGTGCCAGTAGTCCGGCCCGGGGGAGAGGCTACACCTTC
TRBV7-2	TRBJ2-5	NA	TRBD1	CASRYTGTGVQETQYF	TGTGCCAGCAGATACACCGGGACAGGGGTTCAAGAGACCCAGTACTTC
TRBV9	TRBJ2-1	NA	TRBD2	CASSVLLAGAFGEQFF	TGTGCCAGCAGCGTATTGTTAGCGGGAGCATTCGGTGAGCAGTTCTTC
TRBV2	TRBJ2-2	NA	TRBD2	CARWQGREPHTGELFF	TGTGCCAGGTGGCAAGGGAGGGAGCCTCACACCGGGGAGCTGTTTTTT
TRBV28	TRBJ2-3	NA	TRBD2	CAIYQREGGEDTQYF	TGTGCCATCTACCAACGGGAGGGCGGGGAGGATACGCAGTATTTT
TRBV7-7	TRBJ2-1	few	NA	CASSLLGASYNEQFF	TGTGCTAGCAGCTTACTAGGGGCCTCCTACAATGAGCAGTTCTTC
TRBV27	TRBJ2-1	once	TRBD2	CASSWASGGNEQFF	TGTGCCAGCAGTTGGGCTAGCGGGGGCAATGAGCAGTTCTTC
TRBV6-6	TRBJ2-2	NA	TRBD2	CASISGRDYTGELFF	TGTGCCAGCATCAGCGGGAGAGACTACACCGGGGAGCTGTTTTTT
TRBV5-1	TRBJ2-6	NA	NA	CASSLAESSGANVLTF	TGCGCCAGCAGCTTGGCCGAGAGCTCTGGGGCCAACGTCCTGACTTTC